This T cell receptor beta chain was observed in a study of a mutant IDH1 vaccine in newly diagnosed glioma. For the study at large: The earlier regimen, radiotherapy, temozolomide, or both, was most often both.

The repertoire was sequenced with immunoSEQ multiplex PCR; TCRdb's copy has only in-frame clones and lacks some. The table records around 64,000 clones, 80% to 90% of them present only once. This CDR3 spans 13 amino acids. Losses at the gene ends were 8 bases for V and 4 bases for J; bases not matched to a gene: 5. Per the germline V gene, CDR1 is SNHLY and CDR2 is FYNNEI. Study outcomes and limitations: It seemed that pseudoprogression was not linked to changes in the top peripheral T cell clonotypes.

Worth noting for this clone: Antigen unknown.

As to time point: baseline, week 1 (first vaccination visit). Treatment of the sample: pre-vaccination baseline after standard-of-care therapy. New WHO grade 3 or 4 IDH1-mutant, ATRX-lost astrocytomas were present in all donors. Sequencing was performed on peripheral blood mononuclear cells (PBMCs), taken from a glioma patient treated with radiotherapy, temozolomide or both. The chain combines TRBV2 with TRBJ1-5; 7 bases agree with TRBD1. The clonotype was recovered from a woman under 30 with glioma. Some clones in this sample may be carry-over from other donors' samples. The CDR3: CASSPGQNQPQHF. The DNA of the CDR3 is TGTGCCAGCTCTCCGGGACAGAATCAGCCCCAGCATTTT.